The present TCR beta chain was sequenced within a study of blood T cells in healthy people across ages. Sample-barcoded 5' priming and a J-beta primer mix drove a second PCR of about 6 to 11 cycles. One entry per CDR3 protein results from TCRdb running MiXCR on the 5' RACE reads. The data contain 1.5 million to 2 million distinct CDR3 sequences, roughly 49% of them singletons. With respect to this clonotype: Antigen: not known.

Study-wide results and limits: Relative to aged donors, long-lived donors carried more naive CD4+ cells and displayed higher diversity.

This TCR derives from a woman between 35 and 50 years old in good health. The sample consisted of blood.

This chain's CDR3 is CASSQDIAGGTEVNYGYTF. The CDR3, as DNA: TGCGCCAGCAGCCAAGATATCGCTGGTGGGACGGAAGTAAACTATGGCTACACCTTC. V is TRBV4-3 and J is TRBJ1-2; tentatively, D is TRBD1 (5 bases). V gave up 0 bases and J gave up 2 bases, with 22 bases separating them. The germline V gene encodes CDR1 LGHNA and CDR2 YSLEER. The CDR3 is 19 amino acids.